This T cell receptor (beta chain) was profiled in a study of glioma-infiltrating T cells. Study conclusions and caveats: Above-expected tissue-blood divergence occurred in all gliomas, most in low-grade ones. Only very few CDR3 sequences appeared in both tissue and blood.

Amplification of TCR alpha and beta CDR3 regions from RNA used iRepertoire nested multiplex PCR. Tissue mRNA or PBMC total RNA, about 85-400 ng, went into one-step reverse transcription and amplification. TCRdb called the multiplex PCR reads again in MiXCR, with one record for every CDR3 protein. Of about 180,000 distinct CDR3 sequences listed, more than 35% are singletons. As regards this clonotype: Its target is unknown. This may be a read error: a much more frequent sequence differs by one nucleotide.

The CDR3 extends over 16 amino acids. CDR1 and CDR2 (germline): MDHEN, SYDVKM. Sequencing was carried out using glioma tissue, nonneoplastic brain tissue, or PBMCs (not recorded which). The receptor's source is a human donor with low-grade glioma or glioblastoma, undergoing nonglioma brain surgery, or in good health (not recorded which). The chain has TRBV28 and TRBJ2-1; 7 bases agree with TRBD2. The CDR3 loop is CASSLFGRSSYNERFF. The DNA for the CDR3 is TGTGCCAGCAGTTTATTCGGGAGGAGCTCCTACAATGAGCGGTTCTTC.